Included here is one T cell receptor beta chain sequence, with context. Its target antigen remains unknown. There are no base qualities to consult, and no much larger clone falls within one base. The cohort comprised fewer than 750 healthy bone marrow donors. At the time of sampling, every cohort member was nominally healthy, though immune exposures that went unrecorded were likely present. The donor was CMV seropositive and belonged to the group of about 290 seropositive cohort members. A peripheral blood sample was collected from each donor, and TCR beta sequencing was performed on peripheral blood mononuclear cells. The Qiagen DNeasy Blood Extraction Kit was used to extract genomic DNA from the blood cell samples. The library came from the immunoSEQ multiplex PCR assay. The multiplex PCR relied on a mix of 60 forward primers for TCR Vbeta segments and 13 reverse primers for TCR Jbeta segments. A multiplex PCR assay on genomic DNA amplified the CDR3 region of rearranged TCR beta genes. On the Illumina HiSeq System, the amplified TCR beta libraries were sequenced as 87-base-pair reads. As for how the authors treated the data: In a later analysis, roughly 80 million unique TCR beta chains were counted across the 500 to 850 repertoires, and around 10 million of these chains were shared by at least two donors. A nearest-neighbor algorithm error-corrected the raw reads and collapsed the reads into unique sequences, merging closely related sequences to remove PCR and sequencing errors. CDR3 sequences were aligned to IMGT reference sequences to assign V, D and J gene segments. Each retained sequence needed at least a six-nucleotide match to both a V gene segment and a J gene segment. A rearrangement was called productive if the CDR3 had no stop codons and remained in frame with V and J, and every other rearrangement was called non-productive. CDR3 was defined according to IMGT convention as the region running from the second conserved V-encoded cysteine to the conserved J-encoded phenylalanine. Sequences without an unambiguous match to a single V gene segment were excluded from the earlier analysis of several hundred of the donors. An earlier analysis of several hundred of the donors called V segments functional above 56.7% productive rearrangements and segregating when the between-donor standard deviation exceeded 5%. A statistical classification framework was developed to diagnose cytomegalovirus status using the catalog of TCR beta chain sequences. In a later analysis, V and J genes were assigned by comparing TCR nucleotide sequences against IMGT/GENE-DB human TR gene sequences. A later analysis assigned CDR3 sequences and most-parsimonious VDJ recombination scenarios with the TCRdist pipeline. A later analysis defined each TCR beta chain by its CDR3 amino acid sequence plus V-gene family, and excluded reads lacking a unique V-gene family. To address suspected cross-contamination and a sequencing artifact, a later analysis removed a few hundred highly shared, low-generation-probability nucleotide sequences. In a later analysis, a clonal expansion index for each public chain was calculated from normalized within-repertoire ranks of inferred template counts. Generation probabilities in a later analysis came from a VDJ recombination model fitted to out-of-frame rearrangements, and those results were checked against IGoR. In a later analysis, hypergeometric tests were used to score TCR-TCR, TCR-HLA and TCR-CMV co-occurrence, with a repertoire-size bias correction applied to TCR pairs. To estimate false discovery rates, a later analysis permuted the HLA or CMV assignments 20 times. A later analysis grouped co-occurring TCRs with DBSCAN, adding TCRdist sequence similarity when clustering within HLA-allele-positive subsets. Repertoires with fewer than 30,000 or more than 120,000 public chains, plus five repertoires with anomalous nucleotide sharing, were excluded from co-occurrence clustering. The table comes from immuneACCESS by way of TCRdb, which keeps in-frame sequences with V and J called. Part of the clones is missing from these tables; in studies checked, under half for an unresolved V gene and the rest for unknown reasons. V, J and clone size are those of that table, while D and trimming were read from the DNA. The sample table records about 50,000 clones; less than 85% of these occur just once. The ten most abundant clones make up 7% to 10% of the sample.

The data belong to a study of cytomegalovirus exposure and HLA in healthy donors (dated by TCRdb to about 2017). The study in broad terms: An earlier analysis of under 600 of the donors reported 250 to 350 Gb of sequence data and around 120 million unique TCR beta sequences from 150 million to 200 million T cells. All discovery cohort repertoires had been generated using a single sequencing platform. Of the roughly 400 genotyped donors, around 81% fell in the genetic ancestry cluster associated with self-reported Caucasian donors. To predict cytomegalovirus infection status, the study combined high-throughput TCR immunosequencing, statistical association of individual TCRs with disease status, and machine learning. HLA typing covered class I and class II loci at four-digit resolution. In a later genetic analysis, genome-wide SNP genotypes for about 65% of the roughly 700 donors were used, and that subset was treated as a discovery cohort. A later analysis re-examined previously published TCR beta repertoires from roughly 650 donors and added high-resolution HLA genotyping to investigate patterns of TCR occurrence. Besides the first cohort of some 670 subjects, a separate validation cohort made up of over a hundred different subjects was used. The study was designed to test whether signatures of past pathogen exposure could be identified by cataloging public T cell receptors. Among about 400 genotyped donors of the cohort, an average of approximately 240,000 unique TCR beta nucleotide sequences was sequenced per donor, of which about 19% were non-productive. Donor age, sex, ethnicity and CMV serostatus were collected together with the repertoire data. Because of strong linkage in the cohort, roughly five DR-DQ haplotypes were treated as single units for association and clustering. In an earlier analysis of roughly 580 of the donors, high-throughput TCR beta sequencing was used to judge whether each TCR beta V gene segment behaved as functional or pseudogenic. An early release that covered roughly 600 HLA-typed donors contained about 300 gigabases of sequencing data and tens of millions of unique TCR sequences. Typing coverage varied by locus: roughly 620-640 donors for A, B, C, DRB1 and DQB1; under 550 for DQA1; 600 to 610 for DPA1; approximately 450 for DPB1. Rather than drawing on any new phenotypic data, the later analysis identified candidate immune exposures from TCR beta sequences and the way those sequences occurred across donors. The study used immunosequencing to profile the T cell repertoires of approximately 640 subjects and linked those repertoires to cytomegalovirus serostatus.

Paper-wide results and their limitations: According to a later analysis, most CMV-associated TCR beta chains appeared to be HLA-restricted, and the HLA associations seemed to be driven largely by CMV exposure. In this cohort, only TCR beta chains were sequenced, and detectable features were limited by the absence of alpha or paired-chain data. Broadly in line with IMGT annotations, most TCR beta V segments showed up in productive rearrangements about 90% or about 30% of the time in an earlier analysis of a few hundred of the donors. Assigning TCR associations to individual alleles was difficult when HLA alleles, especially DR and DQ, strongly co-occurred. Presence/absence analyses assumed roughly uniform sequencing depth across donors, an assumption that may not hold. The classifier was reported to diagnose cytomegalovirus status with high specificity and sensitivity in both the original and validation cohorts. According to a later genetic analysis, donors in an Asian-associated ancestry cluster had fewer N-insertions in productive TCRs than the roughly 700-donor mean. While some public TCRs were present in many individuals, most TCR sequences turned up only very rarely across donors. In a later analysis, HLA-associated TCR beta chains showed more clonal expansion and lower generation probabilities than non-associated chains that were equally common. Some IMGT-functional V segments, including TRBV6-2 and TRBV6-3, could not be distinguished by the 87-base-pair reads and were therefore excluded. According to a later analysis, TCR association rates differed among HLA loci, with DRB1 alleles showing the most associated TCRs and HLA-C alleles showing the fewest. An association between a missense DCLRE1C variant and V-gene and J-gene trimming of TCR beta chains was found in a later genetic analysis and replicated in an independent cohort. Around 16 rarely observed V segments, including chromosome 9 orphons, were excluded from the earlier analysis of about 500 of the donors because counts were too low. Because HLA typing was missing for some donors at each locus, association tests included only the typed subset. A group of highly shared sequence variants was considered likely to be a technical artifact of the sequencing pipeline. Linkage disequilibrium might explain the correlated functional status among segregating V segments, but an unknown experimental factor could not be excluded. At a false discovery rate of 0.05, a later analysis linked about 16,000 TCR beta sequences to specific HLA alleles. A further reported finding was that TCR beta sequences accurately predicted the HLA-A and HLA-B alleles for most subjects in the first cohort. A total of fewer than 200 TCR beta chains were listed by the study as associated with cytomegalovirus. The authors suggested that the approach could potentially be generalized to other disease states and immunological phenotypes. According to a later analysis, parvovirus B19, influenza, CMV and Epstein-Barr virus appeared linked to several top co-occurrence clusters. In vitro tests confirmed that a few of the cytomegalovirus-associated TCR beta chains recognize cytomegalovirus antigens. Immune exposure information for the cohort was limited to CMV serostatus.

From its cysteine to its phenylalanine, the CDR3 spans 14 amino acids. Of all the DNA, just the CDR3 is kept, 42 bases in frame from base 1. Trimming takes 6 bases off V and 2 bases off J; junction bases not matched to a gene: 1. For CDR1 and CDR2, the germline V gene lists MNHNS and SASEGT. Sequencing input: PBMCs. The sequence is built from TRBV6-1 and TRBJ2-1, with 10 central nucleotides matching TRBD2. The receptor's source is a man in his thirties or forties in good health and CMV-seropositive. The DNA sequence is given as TGTGCCAGCAGACTAGCGGGAACCTACAATGAGCAGTTCTTC. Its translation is CASRLAGTYNEQFF.